This T cell receptor beta chain was identified in a study of cytomegalovirus exposure and HLA in healthy donors. Study details: Among the approximately 400 donors who were genotyped, roughly 86% fell in the genetic ancestry cluster that is associated with self-reported Caucasian donors. Whole-study results and caveats: Only CMV serostatus was available as immune exposure information.

PCR used 60 Vbeta primers and 13 Jbeta primers. Here immunoSEQ multiplex PCR was the method, and the copy in TCRdb shows in-frame clones only, minus some. The data show 70,000 or so clones, about 80% seen once. There are a few counts of this clone. The antigen is not known. With 5 bases clipped from V and 5 bases from J, the junction kept 5 bases outside the gene matches. CDR3 size: 13 residues. Germline V gene sequence: CDR1 SEHNR, CDR2 FQNEAQ (reference sequence). Regarding donors, all were healthy bone marrow donors. The receptor comes from a man younger than 35 in good health and CMV-seropositive. The sequenced material came from PBMCs. This chain joins TRBV7-9 and TRBJ1-1; 7 bases map to TRBD1. In DNA form, the CDR3 reads TGTGCCAGCAGCACAGGGACAGTGACTGAAGCTTTCTTT. Amino acid sequence: CASSTGTVTEAFF.